What follows is one TCR beta chain and its context. This entry is derived from a study of T cells after somatic rescue of genetic block. The CDR3 is 14 residues long. V dropped 3 bases and J dropped 1; count of bases not matched to a gene: 2. CDR1 and CDR2 (germline): SGHRS, YFSETQ. Sequencing was performed with immunoSEQ multiplex PCR; in TCRdb, only in-frame clones are kept and a portion is missing. The sample has some 67,000 clones; 92% are singletons. The sequenced sample was peripheral blood mononuclear cells (PBMCs). This chain links TRBV5-1 with TRBJ2-5, with 8 bases identical to TRBD1. This TCR was sampled from a man aged 35 to 55. CDR3 region: CASSSGTGQETQYF. The CDR3 bases are TGCGCCAGCAGCTCCGGGACAGGCCAAGAGACCCAGTACTTC.